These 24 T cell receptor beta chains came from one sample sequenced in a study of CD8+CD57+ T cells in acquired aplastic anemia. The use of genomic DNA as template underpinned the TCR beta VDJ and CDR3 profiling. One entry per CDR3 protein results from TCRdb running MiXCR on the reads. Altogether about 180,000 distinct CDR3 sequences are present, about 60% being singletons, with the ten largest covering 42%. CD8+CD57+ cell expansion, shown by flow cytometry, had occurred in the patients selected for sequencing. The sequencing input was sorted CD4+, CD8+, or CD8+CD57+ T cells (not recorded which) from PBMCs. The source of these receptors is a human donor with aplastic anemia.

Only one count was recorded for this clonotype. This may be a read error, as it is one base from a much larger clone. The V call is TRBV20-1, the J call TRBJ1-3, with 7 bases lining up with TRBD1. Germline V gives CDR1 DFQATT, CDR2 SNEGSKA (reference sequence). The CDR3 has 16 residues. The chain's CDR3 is CSARGGQPNSGNTICF. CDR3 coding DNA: TGCAGTGCTAGAGGGGGACAGCCCAATTCTGGAAACACCATATGTTTT.

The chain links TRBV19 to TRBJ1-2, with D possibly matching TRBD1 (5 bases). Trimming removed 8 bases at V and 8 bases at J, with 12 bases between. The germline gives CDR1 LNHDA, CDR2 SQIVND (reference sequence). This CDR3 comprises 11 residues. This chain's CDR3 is CASQGRLGYTF. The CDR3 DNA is TGTGCCAGTCAGGGCCGCTTGGGCTACACCTTC.

The DNA of the CDR3 is TGTGCCAGCAGCTTAGGGCCGGGTCTCGGGACTGCTATCTACGAGCAGTACTTC. This codes for CASSLGPGLGTAIYEQYF. The chain carries TRBV7-2 and TRBJ2-7; D is perhaps TRBD2 (6 bases). This CDR3 is built from 18 residues. Trimming left V 1 base short and J 3 bases short, with 22 bases between. CDR1 is SGHTA and CDR2 is FQGNSA in the germline V gene.

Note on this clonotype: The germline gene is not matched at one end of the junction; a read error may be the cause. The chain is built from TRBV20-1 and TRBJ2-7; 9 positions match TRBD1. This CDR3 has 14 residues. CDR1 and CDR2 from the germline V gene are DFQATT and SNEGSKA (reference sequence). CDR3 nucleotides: TGCAGTGCTCGTGAGACGGGACAGGGTTTCGGGGAGGACTTC. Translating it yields CSARETGQGFGEDF.

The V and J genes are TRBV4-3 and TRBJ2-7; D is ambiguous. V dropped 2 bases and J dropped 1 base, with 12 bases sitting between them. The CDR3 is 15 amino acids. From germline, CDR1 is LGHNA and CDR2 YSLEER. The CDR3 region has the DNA TGCGCCAGCAGCCAAAGTCTGAGTGGGTCCTACGAGCAGTACTTC. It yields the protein CASSQSLSGSYEQYF.

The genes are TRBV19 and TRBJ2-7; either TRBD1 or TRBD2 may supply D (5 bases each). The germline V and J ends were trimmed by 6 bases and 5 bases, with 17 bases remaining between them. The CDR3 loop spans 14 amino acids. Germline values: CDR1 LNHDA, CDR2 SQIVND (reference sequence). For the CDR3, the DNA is TGTGCCAGTAGCCTAACGTCGGGGCTCAACGAGCAGTACTTC. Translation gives CASSLTSGLNEQYF.

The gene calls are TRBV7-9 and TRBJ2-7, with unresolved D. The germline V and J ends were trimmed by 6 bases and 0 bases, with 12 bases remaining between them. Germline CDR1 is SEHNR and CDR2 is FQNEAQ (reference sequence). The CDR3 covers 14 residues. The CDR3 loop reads CASRNAASSYEQYF. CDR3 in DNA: TGTGCCAGCAGAAACGCAGCGAGCTCCTACGAGCAGTACTTC.

The CDR3 bases are TGTGCCAGCAGTGAGTCTACCCACTTTAGGACAGCTAACTATGGCTACACCTTC. Encoded protein: CASSESTHFRTANYGYTF. The V and J genes are TRBV2 and TRBJ1-2; TRBD1 is a possible D gene (6 bases). From germline, CDR1 is SNHLY and CDR2 FYNNEI. Deletions cut 3 bases from V and 0 bases from J, with 20 bases between. This CDR3 has 18 residues.

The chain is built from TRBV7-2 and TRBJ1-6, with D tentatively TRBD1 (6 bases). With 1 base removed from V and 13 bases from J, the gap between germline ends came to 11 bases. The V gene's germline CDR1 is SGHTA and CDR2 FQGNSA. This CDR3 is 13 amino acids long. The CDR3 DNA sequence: TGTGCCAGCAGCTTAGACAGGGTTCGGCCCCTCCACTTT. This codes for CASSLDRVRPLHF.

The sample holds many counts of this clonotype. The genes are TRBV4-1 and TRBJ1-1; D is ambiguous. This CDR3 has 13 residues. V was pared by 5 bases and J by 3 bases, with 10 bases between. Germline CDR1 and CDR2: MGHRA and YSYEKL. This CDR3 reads CASSWREHTEAFF. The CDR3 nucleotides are TGCGCCAGCAGCTGGCGGGAACACACTGAAGCTTTCTTT.

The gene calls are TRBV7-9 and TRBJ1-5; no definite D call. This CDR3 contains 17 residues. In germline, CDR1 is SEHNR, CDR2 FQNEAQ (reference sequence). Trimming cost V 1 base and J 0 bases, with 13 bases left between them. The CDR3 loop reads CASSLGADFYSNQPQHF. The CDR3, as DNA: TGTGCCAGCAGCTTAGGGGCAGACTTCTATAGCAATCAGCCCCAGCATTTT.

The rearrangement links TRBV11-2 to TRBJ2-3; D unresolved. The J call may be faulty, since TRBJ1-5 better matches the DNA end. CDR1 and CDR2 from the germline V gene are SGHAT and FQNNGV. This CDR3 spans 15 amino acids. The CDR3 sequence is CASNFSASGTDTQHF. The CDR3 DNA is TGTGCCAGCAACTTTAGCGCTAGCGGCACAGATACGCAGCATTTT.

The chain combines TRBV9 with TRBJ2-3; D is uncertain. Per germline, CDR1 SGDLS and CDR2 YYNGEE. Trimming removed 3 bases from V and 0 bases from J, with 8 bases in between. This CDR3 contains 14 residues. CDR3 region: CASSARLSTDTQYF. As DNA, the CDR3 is TGTGCCAGCAGCGCACGCCTTAGCACAGATACGCAGTATTTT.

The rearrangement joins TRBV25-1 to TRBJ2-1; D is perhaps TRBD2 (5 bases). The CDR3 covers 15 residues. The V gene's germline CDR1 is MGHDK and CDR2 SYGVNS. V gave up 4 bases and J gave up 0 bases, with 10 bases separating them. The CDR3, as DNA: TGTGCCAGCAGTGGAGCGGAGAGCTCCTACAATGAGCAGTTCTTC. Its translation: CASSGAESSYNEQFF.

The CDR3 region is CASSVPRLAGGNNEQFF. CDR3 nucleotides: TGTGCCAGCAGTGTCCCCCGACTAGCGGGGGGCAACAATGAGCAGTTCTTC. The chain links TRBV25-1 to TRBJ2-1, with 13 positions matching TRBD2. V lost 4 bases to trimming and J lost 5 bases; unmatched junction nucleotides: 8. CDR1 MGHDK and CDR2 SYGVNS come from the germline V gene. The CDR3 is 17 residues long.

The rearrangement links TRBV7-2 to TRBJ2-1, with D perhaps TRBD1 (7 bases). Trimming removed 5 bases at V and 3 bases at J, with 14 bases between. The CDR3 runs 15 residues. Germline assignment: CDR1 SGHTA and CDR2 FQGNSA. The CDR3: CASSRGTANYNEQFF. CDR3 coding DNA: TGTGCCAGCAGCCGCGGGACAGCCAACTACAATGAGCAGTTCTTC.

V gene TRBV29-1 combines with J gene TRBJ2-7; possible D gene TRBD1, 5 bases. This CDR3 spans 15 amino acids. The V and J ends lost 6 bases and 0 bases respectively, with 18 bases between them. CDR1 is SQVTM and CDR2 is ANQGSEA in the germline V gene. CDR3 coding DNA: TGCAGCGTATATGGACATACAGAGAGCTCCTACGAGCAGTACTTC. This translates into CSVYGHTESSYEQYF.

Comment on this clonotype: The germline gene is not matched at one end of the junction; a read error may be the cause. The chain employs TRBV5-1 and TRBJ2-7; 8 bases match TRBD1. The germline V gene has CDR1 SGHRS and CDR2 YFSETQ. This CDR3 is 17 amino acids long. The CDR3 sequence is CASSLAQGQASSYGQYF. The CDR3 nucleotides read TGCGCCAGCAGCTTGGCGCAGGGACAGGCTAGCTCCTACGGGCAGTACTTC.

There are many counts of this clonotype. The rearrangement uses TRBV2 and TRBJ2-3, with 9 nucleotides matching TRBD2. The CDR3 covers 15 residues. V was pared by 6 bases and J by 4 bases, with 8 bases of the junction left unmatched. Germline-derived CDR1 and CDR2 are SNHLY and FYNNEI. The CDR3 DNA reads TGTGCCAGCAGGGCCGCGGGGGGGCTCGCAGATACGCAGTATTTT. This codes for CASRAAGGLADTQYF.

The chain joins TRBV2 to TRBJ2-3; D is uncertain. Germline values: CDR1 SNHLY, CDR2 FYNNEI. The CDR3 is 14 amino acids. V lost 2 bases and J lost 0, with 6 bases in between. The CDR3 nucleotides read TGTGCCAGCAGTGAAAAGCTGAGCACAGATACGCAGTATTTT. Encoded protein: CASSEKLSTDTQYF.

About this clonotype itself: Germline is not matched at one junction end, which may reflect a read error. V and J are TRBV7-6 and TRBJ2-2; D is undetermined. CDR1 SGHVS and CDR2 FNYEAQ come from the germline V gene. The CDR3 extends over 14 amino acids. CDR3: CVSSLYTNTGELFF. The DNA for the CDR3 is TGTGTCAGCAGCTTGTACACGAACACCGGGGAGCTGTTTTTT.

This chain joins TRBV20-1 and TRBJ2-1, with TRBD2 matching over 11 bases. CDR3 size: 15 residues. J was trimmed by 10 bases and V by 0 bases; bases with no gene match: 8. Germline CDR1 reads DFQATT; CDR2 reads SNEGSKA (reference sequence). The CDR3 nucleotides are TGCAGTGCTAGAGAGACTAGCGGGGACTCCTACGAGCAGTTCTTC. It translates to CSARETSGDSYEQFF.

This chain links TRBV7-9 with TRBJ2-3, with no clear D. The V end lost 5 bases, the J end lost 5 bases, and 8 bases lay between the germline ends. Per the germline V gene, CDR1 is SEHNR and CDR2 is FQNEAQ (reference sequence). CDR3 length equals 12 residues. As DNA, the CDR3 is TGTGCCAGCAGCGATGTGGAAGATACGCAGTATTTT. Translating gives CASSDVEDTQYF.

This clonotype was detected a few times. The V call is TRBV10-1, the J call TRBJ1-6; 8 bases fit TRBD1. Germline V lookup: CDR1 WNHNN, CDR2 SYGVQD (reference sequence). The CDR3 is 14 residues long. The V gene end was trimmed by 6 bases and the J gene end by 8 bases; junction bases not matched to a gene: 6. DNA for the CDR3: TGCGCCAGCAGCGTGGACAGGGAGGATTCACCCCTCCACTTT. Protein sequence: CASSVDREDSPLHF.